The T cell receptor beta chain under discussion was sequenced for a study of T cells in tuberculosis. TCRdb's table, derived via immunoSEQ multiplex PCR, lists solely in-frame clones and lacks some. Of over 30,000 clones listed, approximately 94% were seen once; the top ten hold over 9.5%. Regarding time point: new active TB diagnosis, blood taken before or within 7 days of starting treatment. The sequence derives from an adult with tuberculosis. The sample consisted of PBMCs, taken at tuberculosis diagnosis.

The CDR3 DNA sequence: TGTGCCAGCAGTGAACAGAACACCGGGGAGCTGTTTTTT. Translating it yields CASSEQNTGELFF. This rearrangement joins TRBV2 to TRBJ2-2; D is undetermined. This CDR3 contains 13 residues. Germline CDR1 SNHLY, CDR2 FYNNEI. Trimming cost V 2 bases and J 1 base, with 2 bases left between them.